A selection of T cell receptor beta chains follows, all from one sample in a study of spatial heterogeneity in lung cancer. TCRdb re-called the 5' RACE reads with MiXCR, one entry per CDR3 protein. The repertoire includes about 40,000 distinct CDR3 sequences, roughly 5.6% of them detected once, and more than 20% sits in the top ten. The sample was PBMCs, taken at surgery. These receptors all stem from a female donor with early-stage non-small cell lung cancer. Each CDR3 is given with its conserved first and last residue. Each record gives: clone size, D gene, V gene, J gene, CDR3 protein, CDR3 DNA. The D gene is left open where the match is weak. Not every row has a clone size; where given, it reads once, few, many or a size class.

>few|NA|TRBV5-5|TRBJ1-4
CASSLQGVDEKLFF
TGTGCCAGCAGCTTGCAGGGAGTTGATGAAAAACTGTTTTTT
>many|TRBD1|TRBV6-2/TRBV6-3|TRBJ2-4
CASSSTGVAKNIQYF
TGTGCCAGCAGTTCGACAGGGGTAGCCAAAAACATTCAGTACTTC
>few|NA|TRBV28|TRBJ1-4
CASSRLGSNEKLFF
TGTGCCAGCAGTAGATTGGGGTCAAATGAAAAACTGTTTTTT
>many|TRBD2|TRBV20-1|TRBJ2-5
CSGGGLGQETQYF
TGCAGTGGCGGGGGGTTGGGCCAAGAGACCCAGTACTTC
>many|TRBD1|TRBV12-3/TRBV12-4|TRBJ2-3
CASSFWSGGDTDTQYF
TGTGCCAGCAGTTTTTGGTCAGGGGGTGACACAGATACGCAGTATTTT
>many|TRBD1|TRBV4-2|TRBJ1-4
CASSQPNRDRERKLFF
TGTGCCAGCAGCCAACCGAACCGGGACAGAGAGAGGAAACTGTTTTTT
>many|NA|TRBV20-1|TRBJ2-3
CSARTTADTQYF
TGCAGTGCTCGAACGACCGCAGATACGCAGTATTTT
>many|NA|TRBV7-2|TRBJ2-2
CASNPTPNTGELFF
TGTGCCAGCAACCCTACACCGAACACCGGGGAGCTGTTTTTT
>few|TRBD2|TRBV30|TRBJ2-4
CAWSAAGENIQYF
TGTGCCTGGAGTGCGGCGGGGGAAAACATTCAGTACTTC
>many|TRBD1|TRBV7-2|TRBJ1-1
CASSRGMVQGEAFF
TGTGCCAGCAGCCGAGGGATGGTACAGGGGGAAGCTTTCTTT
>NA|NA|TRBV7-6|TRBJ2-2
CASSSTGTPNTGELFF
TGTGCCAGCAGCTCGACCGGGACACCGAACACCGGGGAGCTGTTTTTT
>few|TRBD1|TRBV6-1|TRBJ2-7
CASSGGTAASEQYF
TGTGCCAGCAGTGGGGGGACAGCCGCAAGCGAGCAGTACTTC
>few|TRBD1|TRBV5-6|TRBJ1-3
CASSLSGGPGNTIYF
TGTGCCAGCAGCTTGTCAGGGGGCCCTGGAAACACCATATATTTT
>many|TRBD1|TRBV7-2|TRBJ2-5
CASSSDLGGYGKTQYF
TGTGCCAGCAGCAGTGATTTAGGGGGCTATGGGAAGACCCAGTACTTC
>few|NA|TRBV20-1|TRBJ2-3
CSAQPGTMGTDTQYF
TGCAGTGCTCAGCCTGGGACGATGGGCACAGATACGCAGTATTTT
>few|NA|TRBV5-1|TRBJ2-2
CASTLRDHTGELFF
TGCGCCAGCACCCTCCGGGATCACACCGGGGAGCTGTTTTTT
>many|TRBD1|TRBV3-1|TRBJ2-2
CASSQRTGGNTGELFF
TGTGCCAGCAGCCAGCGGACAGGGGGCAACACCGGGGAGCTGTTTTTT
>many|NA|TRBV20-1|TRBJ2-7
CSAKRVRGLLGEQYF
TGCAGTGCTAAGCGCGTCCGGGGACTGCTCGGCGAGCAGTACTTC
>many|TRBD2|TRBV5-6|TRBJ2-5
CASSRRGLAVQETQYF
TGTGCCAGCAGCCGGCGCGGACTAGCGGTTCAAGAGACCCAGTACTTC
>NA|NA|TRBV20-1|TRBJ1-1
CSASWPTPNTEAFF
TGCAGTGCTAGTTGGCCCACCCCGAACACTGAAGCTTTCTTT
>few|NA|TRBV2|TRBJ1-2
CASSSDPLPGYTF
TGTGCCAGCAGTTCAGACCCGCTACCTGGCTACACCTTC
>many|TRBD1|TRBV15|TRBJ2-2
CATRRTGNTGELFF
TGTGCCACCAGACGGACAGGGAACACCGGGGAGCTGTTTTTT
>medium-sized|TRBD1|TRBV7-9|TRBJ2-7
CASSLAGQDRRSYEQYF
TGTGCCAGCAGCTTAGCTGGACAGGACCGTCGCTCCTACGAGCAGTACTTC
>many|NA|TRBV6-2/TRBV6-3|TRBJ2-3
CASTHGDGTDTQYF
TGTGCCAGCACACACGGAGACGGCACAGATACGCAGTATTTT
>few|NA|TRBV7-2|TRBJ1-1
CASSLEQHTEAFF
TGTGCCAGCAGCTTAGAACAACACACTGAAGCTTTCTTT
>medium-sized|NA|TRBV6-2/TRBV6-3|TRBJ2-5
CASSYGDVDQETQYF
TGTGCCAGCAGTTACGGCGACGTGGACCAAGAGACCCAGTACTTC
>many|NA|TRBV6-6|TRBJ1-5
CASSYSAQPQHF
TGTGCCAGCAGTTACTCAGCTCAGCCCCAGCATTTT
>NA|NA|TRBV12-3/TRBV12-4|TRBJ1-1
CVSAAGRNTEAFF
TGTGTCTCGGCAGCTGGGAGGAACACTGAAGCTTTCTTT
>many|NA|TRBV5-1|TRBJ2-5
CASSLADGQETQYF
TGCGCCAGCAGCTTGGCCGACGGGCAAGAGACCCAGTACTTC
>many|NA|TRBV3-1|TRBJ2-3
CASSLESFITDTQYF
TGTGCCAGCAGTCTGGAAAGCTTTATCACAGATACGCAGTATTTT
>many|NA|TRBV13|TRBJ1-4
CASSLGQGTNEKLFF
TGTGCCAGCAGCTTAGGACAGGGAACTAATGAAAAACTGTTTTTT
>few|TRBD1|TRBV7-9|TRBJ1-6
CASSLAPGTGGPLHF
TGTGCCAGCAGCTTAGCGCCCGGGACAGGGGGACCCCTCCACTTT
>many|NA|TRBV21-1|TRBJ2-7
CASSKAETAVSYEQYF
TGTGCCAGCAGCAAAGCAGAGACAGCGGTCTCCTACGAGCAGTACTTC
>many|NA|TRBV9|TRBJ2-7
CASSAGADAYEQYF
TGTGCCAGCAGCGCCGGGGCTGATGCCTACGAGCAGTACTTC
>few|NA|TRBV6-6|TRBJ1-5
CASSYSDRDQPQHF
TGTGCCAGCAGTTACTCGGATAGGGATCAGCCCCAGCATTTT
>many|NA|TRBV20-1|TRBJ1-1
CSARVDSGTEAFF
TGCAGTGCTAGAGTGGACAGCGGCACTGAAGCTTTCTTT
>few|TRBD1|TRBV20-1|TRBJ2-1
CSARLSGQGYNEQFF
TGCAGTGCTAGATTGTCGGGACAGGGCTACAATGAGCAGTTCTTC
>few|NA|TRBV20-1|TRBJ2-3
CSATGESDTQYF
TGCAGTGCTACGGGGGAGTCAGATACGCAGTATTTT
>many|TRBD2|TRBV7-3|TRBJ2-7
CASSAIAGGPYYEQYF
TGTGCCAGCAGCGCTATAGCGGGGGGGCCGTACTACGAGCAGTACTTC
>NA|NA|TRBV4-1|TRBJ2-1
CASSQVGVNEQFF
TGCGCCAGCAGCCAAGTAGGGGTGAATGAGCAGTTCTTC
>many|NA|TRBV9|TRBJ2-7
CASSVGDYEQYF
TGTGCCAGCAGCGTAGGTGATTACGAGCAGTACTTC
>few|NA|TRBV12-3/TRBV12-4|TRBJ2-3
CASTQDSRVGTQYF
TGTGCCAGCACCCAGGATAGCAGGGTGGGTACGCAGTATTTT
>NA|NA|TRBV9|TRBJ1-5
CASSDDFRSLSNQPQHF
TGTGCCAGCAGCGACGACTTCAGGTCATTAAGCAATCAGCCCCAGCATTTT
>many|NA|TRBV20-1|TRBJ2-1
CSARSGAYNEQFF
TGCAGTGCTAGGAGTGGGGCTTACAATGAGCAGTTCTTC
>many|NA|TRBV7-2|TRBJ1-1
CASSFSDRNTEAFF
TGTGCCAGCAGCTTCTCTGACAGGAACACTGAAGCTTTCTTT
>few|TRBD1|TRBV12-3/TRBV12-4|TRBJ1-1
CASRGTGENTEAFF
TGTGCCAGCAGGGGGACAGGAGAGAACACTGAAGCTTTCTTT
>NA|NA|TRBV2|TRBJ1-6
CASSEARPTEHSPLHF
TGTGCCAGCAGTGAAGCGCGTCCTACAGAACATTCACCCCTCCACTTT
>NA|NA|TRBV11-2|TRBJ1-4
CASTRQGEKLFF
TGTGCCAGCACCCGTCAGGGTGAAAAACTGTTTTTT
>few|TRBD1|TRBV6-2/TRBV6-3|TRBJ2-2
CASSRRDRGAGELFF
TGTGCCAGCAGTCGGCGGGACAGGGGGGCCGGGGAGCTGTTTTTT
>many|NA|TRBV28|TRBJ1-5
CASRQWGSNQPQHF
TGTGCCAGCCGGCAGTGGGGCAGCAATCAGCCCCAGCATTTT
>few|NA|TRBV7-3|TRBJ2-3
CASSLGFLSGADWEDTQYF
TGTGCCAGCAGCTTAGGATTTCTTTCGGGGGCCGATTGGGAGGATACGCAGTATTTT
>NA|NA|TRBV12-3/TRBV12-4|TRBJ1-2
CASSYGEGYTF
TGTGCCAGCAGCTACGGGGAAGGCTACACCTTC
>many|TRBD2|TRBV3-1|TRBJ2-1
CASSPELAGASSYNEQFF
TGTGCCAGCAGCCCGGAGCTAGCGGGGGCGAGCTCCTACAATGAGCAGTTCTTC